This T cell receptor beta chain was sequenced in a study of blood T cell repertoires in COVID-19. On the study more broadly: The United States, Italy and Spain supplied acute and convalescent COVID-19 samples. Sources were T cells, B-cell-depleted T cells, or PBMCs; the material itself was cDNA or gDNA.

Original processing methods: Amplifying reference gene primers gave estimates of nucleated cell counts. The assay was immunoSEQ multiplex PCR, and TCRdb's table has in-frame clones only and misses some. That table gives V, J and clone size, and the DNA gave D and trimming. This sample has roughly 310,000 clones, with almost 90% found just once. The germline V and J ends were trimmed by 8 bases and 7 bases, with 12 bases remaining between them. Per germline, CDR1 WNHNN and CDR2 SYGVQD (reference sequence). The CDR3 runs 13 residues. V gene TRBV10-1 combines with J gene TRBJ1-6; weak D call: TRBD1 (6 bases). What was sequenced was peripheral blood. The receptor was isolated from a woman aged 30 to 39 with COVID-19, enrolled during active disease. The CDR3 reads CASAAGENSPLHF. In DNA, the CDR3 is TGCGCCAGCGCGGCAGGGGAGAATTCACCCCTCCACTTT.